The 26 T cell receptor beta chains in this list originate from one sample, sequenced in a study of blood T cells in healthy people across ages. Using a J-beta primer mix together with a sample-barcoded 5' primer, a second PCR was run for about 7 to 12 cycles. TCRdb called the 5' RACE reads again in MiXCR, with one record for every CDR3 protein. The sample contains 1.5 million to 2 million distinct CDR3 sequences, about 50% of which appear only once. Sequences were obtained from blood. The receptors originated from a woman aged 40 to 50 in good health.

This clonotype showed up just a few times. This sequence joins TRBV6-5 and TRBJ2-3; 9 bases line up with TRBD1. This CDR3 contains 15 residues. The junction had 12 bases not matched to a gene; V was cut back by 6 bases and J by 8 bases. Germline CDR1 reads MNHEY; CDR2 reads SVGAGI. CDR3 in DNA: TGTGCCAGCAGATCTCCGGGACAGGGAGGGCCTACGCAGTATTTT. Its protein is CASRSPGQGGPTQYF.

V usage is TRBV20-1 and J usage is TRBJ1-5; TRBD1 might be the D (6 bases). Between the trimmed V and J ends, which lost 3 bases and 3 bases, there was a span of 15 bases. Germline V gene lookup returns CDR1 DFQATT and CDR2 SNEGSKA (reference sequence). This CDR3 is built from 15 residues. The CDR3 DNA reads as TGCAGTGCTAGGCGAGGGGGAAAAACCAATCAGCCCCAGCATTTT. It yields the protein CSARRGGKTNQPQHF.

V gene TRBV10-3 combines with J gene TRBJ1-1; D is ambiguous. The CDR3 totals 13 residues. V dropped 6 bases and J dropped 0 bases, with 8 bases sitting between them. CDR1 ENHRY and CDR2 SYGVKD come from the germline V gene. DNA of the CDR3: TGTGCCATCAGCGACGGACTGAACACTGAAGCTTTCTTT. It codes for CAISDGLNTEAFF.

The rearrangement links TRBV4-1 to TRBJ1-2; 9 bases are shared with TRBD1. The germline V gene has CDR1 MGHRA and CDR2 YSYEKL. The CDR3 spans 16 residues. V was pared by 2 bases and J by 6 bases, with 10 bases of the junction left unmatched. The CDR3 bases are TGCGCCAGCAGCCAACAGGACAGGGGAGGAGACCATGGCTACACCTTC. Its protein is CASSQQDRGGDHGYTF.

This clonotype showed up just a few times. This chain uses TRBV7-9 with TRBJ1-2, with TRBD1 matching over 7 bases. The length of the CDR3 is 15 residues. V was pared by 0 bases and J by 6 bases, with 7 bases of the junction left unmatched. Germline assignment: CDR1 SEHNR and CDR2 FQNEAQ (reference sequence). CDR3 loop: CASSLATGGGDGYTF. The CDR3 DNA sequence: TGTGCCAGCAGCTTAGCGACGGGAGGGGGCGATGGCTACACCTTC. Together with reference TRBV7-9 and TRBJ1-2, the CDR3 gives the full variable domain: DTGVSQNPRHKITKRGQNVTFRCDPISEHNRLYWYRQTLGQGPEFLTYFQNEAQLEKSRLLSDRFSAERPKGSFSTLEIQRTEQGDSAMYLCASSLATGGGDGYTFGSGTRLTVV.

The CDR3 DNA sequence: TGTGCCAGCAGCTCGACAGGGGGCGCGAATGGCTACACCTTC. Its protein is CASSSTGGANGYTF. This chain joins TRBV9 and TRBJ1-2; 10 nucleotides line up with TRBD1. J gave up 6 bases and V 4 bases, and 6 bases lay outside the gene matches. The CDR3 has 14 residues. CDR1 and CDR2 (germline): SGDLS, YYNGEE.

The rearrangement uses TRBV11-2 and TRBJ2-7; no reliable D call. V was shortened by 3 bases and J by 7 bases, with 13 bases between the two germline ends. Germline CDR1 SGHAT, CDR2 FQNNGV. The CDR3 spans 13 residues. The CDR3 region is CASSFTPLGEQYF. In DNA form, the CDR3 reads TGTGCCAGCAGCTTTACTCCTCTGGGGGAGCAGTACTTC.

This clonotype was seen more than once but under ten times. The V and J genes are TRBV12-3 or TRBV12-4 and TRBJ1-1; the D is unclear. The CDR3 loop spans 13 amino acids. The germline V and J ends were trimmed by 5 bases and 1 base, with 8 bases remaining between them. In DNA, the CDR3 is TGTGCCAGCAGTGCAGGACGGAACACTGAAGCTTTCTTT. This encodes CASSAGRNTEAFF.

V is TRBV12-3 or TRBV12-4 and J is TRBJ2-5; 8 bases match TRBD2. Trimming took 3 bases from V and 5 from J; bases not matched to a gene: 5. The CDR3 has 14 residues. CDR3 nucleotide sequence: TGTGCCAGCAGTTTTCGGACTAGCTCGGAGACCCAGTACTTC. Residues: CASSFRTSSETQYF.

The CDR3 bases are TGTGCCAGCACCATCCCGACAGGGGGCGCCGATGGCTACACCTTC. Its protein product is CASTIPTGGADGYTF. The rearrangement links TRBV28 to TRBJ1-2; 10 positions match TRBD1. The CDR3 is 15 residues long. Trimming removed 7 bases from V and 6 bases from J; junction bases left unmatched: 11. From germline, CDR1 is MDHEN and CDR2 SYDVKM.

J is TRBJ2-1 and V is TRBV4-3, with 7 bases matching TRBD1. Germline CDR1 is LGHNA and CDR2 is YSLEER. V trimming: 0 bases; J trimming: 4 bases; junction bases outside the gene matches: 6. This CDR3 region has 16 residues. CDR3 in amino acids: CASSQDLGQEYNEQFF. The CDR3, as DNA: TGCGCCAGCAGCCAAGACCTAGGACAGGAGTACAATGAGCAGTTCTTC.

The rearrangement joins TRBV21-1 to TRBJ2-5; TRBD2 was called by the table and not checked on the DNA. TRBV21-1 is a listed pseudogene. The CDR3 is made up of 18 amino acids. CDR3 coding DNA: TGTGCCAGCAGCAAAAAAAGGACTAGCGGGGCCTTCCAAGAGACCCAGTACTTC. It translates to CASSKKRTSGAFQETQYF.

The chain has TRBV13 and TRBJ1-2; D gene ambiguous. V was shortened by 4 bases and J by 3 bases, with 18 bases between the two germline ends. The germline gives CDR1 PRHDT, CDR2 FYEKMQ (reference sequence). This CDR3 comprises 16 residues. The CDR3 spells CASSSRASVYDYGYTF. CDR3 sequence (DNA): TGTGCCAGCAGCTCCCGGGCTTCCGTTTATGACTATGGCTACACCTTC.

This chain joins TRBV27 and TRBJ2-3; TRBD2 agrees at 11 bases. The germline V gene encodes CDR1 MNHEY and CDR2 SMNVEV (reference sequence). With V trimmed by 1 base and J by 1 base, 7 bases remained unmatched. The CDR3 consists of 18 residues. DNA of the CDR3: TGTGCCAGCAGTTTATTGCCTAGCGGGGGGACCCGCACAGATACGCAGTATTTT. Encoded protein: CASSLLPSGGTRTDTQYF.

The rearrangement uses TRBV20-1 and TRBJ2-4; D ambiguous. The J call is in doubt because the DNA end fits TRBJ2-5 better. This CDR3 region has 13 residues. The germline V gene encodes CDR1 DFQATT and CDR2 SNEGSKA (reference sequence). CDR3 bases: TGCAGTACTCATCAGGCCGTCAAAGAGACCCAGTACTTC. Its translation is CSTHQAVKETQYF.

This chain uses TRBV15 with TRBJ1-5, with a weak D call TRBD1 (6 bases). There are 16 residues in the CDR3. Germline V gene lookup returns CDR1 LNHNV and CDR2 YYDKDF (reference sequence). V shed 5 bases and J shed 0 bases, with 14 bases lying between them. The CDR3 sequence is CATSLDRISSNQPQHF. DNA of the CDR3: TGTGCCACCAGCCTAGACAGGATTTCTAGCAATCAGCCCCAGCATTTT.

In its sample, this clonotype was seen a few times. The J gene is TRBJ2-7, the V gene TRBV4-3; D may be TRBD1 or TRBD2 (5 bases each). This CDR3 comprises 13 residues. Trimming shortened V by 1 base and J by 5 bases, and 9 bases separated the two germline ends. From germline, CDR1 is LGHNA and CDR2 YSLEER. The CDR3 sequence: CASSQARGHEQYF. CDR3 in DNA: TGCGCCAGCAGCCAAGCCCGGGGACACGAGCAGTACTTC.

This clonotype was picked up a small number of times. V gene TRBV6-5 combines with J gene TRBJ1-6; D unclear. Looked up from germline, CDR1 is MNHEY and CDR2 is SVGAGI. CDR3 length equals 12 residues. The V end lost 2 bases, the J end lost 7 bases, and 3 bases lay between the germline ends. CDR3 DNA sequence: TGTGCCAGCAGTTACAGGAATTCACCCCTCCACTTT. Encoded protein: CASSYRNSPLHF.

V and J are TRBV28 and TRBJ2-4; D remains unclear. Trimming took off 5 bases at V and 9 bases at J, with 11 bases between the two ends. CDR3 length: 12 residues. CDR1 MDHEN and CDR2 SYDVKM come from the germline V gene. The CDR3 sequence: CASSPARSIQYF. DNA of the CDR3: TGTGCCAGCAGTCCCGCCCGAAGCATTCAGTACTTC.

This clonotype was seen more than once but under ten times. The gene calls are TRBV6-1 and TRBJ2-6; a weak D match, TRBD2 (5 bases). This CDR3 spans 15 amino acids. V shed 10 bases and J shed 2 bases, with 15 bases lying between them. Germline CDR1 is MNHNS and CDR2 is SASEGT. The CDR3 sequence: CATSEWGAGANVLTF. CDR3 sequence (DNA): TGTGCCACCTCCGAGTGGGGAGCTGGGGCCAACGTCCTGACTTTC.

V is TRBV7-2 and J is TRBJ2-1; no clear D. Germline V gene sequence: CDR1 SGHTA, CDR2 FQGNSA. The CDR3 contains 15 residues. Between the trimmed V and J ends, which lost 1 base and 6 bases, there was a span of 13 bases. As DNA, the CDR3 is TGTGCCAGCAGCTTAGATTCACGGACCGTCAATGAGCAGTTCTTC. Its protein is CASSLDSRTVNEQFF. Using reference TRBV7-2 and TRBJ2-1 for the parts outside the CDR3, the full variable domain is GAGVSQSPSNKVTEKGKDVELRCDPISGHTALYWYRQSLGQGLEFLIYFQGNSAPDKSGLPSDRFSAERTGGSVSTLTIQRTQQEDSAVYLCASSLDSRTVNEQFFGPGTRLTVL.

The chain combines TRBV12-3 or TRBV12-4 with TRBJ2-1; TRBD1 might be the D (5 bases). Judging by the DNA end, TRBJ2-7 fits better; the J call may be wrong. The CDR3 loop spans 13 amino acids. CDR3 sequence: CASSIQDHYEQYF. The CDR3 nucleotides are TGTGCCAGCAGTATACAGGATCACTACGAGCAGTACTTC.

J is TRBJ2-7 and V is TRBV7-2; perhaps TRBD1 as D (5 bases). This CDR3 has 15 residues. Trimming removed 3 bases from V and 2 bases from J, with 14 bases in between. The V gene's germline CDR1 is SGHTA and CDR2 FQGNSA. The CDR3 bases are TGTGCCAGCAGCTTTCAGGGTGACGCCGCCTACGAGCAGTACTTC. Translating gives CASSFQGDAAYEQYF.

This chain connects TRBV20-1 to TRBJ2-7; D is unclear. Germline V gives CDR1 DFQATT, CDR2 SNEGSKA (reference sequence). There are 13 residues in the CDR3. Trimming removed 0 bases from V and 0 bases from J, with 6 bases in between. CDR3 DNA sequence: TGCAGTGCTAGAGATCCCAGCTCCTACGAGCAGTACTTC. It yields the protein CSARDPSSYEQYF.

This chain links TRBV9 with TRBJ2-1; no definite D call. The V end was cut by 10 bases, the J end by 6 bases, with 17 bases between. The CDR3 is 13 residues long. CDR1 is SGDLS, CDR2 YYNGEE, per germline. This chain's CDR3 is CARGDPVPNEQFF. CDR3 bases: TGTGCCCGCGGAGACCCGGTTCCCAATGAGCAGTTCTTC.

The chain couples TRBV6-5 to TRBJ2-3; 7 bases agree with TRBD1. CDR3 length equals 15 residues. Germline values: CDR1 MNHEY, CDR2 SVGAGI. The V segment lost 6 bases and the J segment 4 bases; nucleotides outside the gene matches: 10. The CDR3 DNA reads TGTGCCAGCAGCACGACAGGGCGACCACCAGATACGCAGTATTTT. This gives the protein CASSTTGRPPDTQYF.